The T cell receptor beta chain under discussion was sequenced for a study of identical twins. Study observations and caveats: With monozygotic twins, out-of-frame TCR alpha sharing exceeded what models estimated. Excess low generation probability was seen in twin-shared out-of-frame alpha sequences.

The cDNA had a unique molecular identifier and a template-switch universal primer site. TCRdb redid the calling of the 5' RACE reads with MiXCR, one entry per CDR3 protein. Among about 430,000 distinct CDR3 sequences, around 20% were seen once, and the ten largest hold approximately 12%. This clonotype was seen ten or more times. Its antigen is as yet unknown. After removal of 0 bases from V and 1 base from J, the junction contained 6 bases not matched to a gene. In germline, CDR1 is DFQATT, CDR2 SNEGSKA (reference sequence). CDR3 length equals 16 residues. The TCR comes from a man aged 50 to 60 in good health. The sequenced sample was naive T cells sorted from blood. The chain uses TRBV20-1 and TRBJ2-5, with 9 bases lining up with TRBD2. CDR3 region: CSARDSLAGLQETQYF. DNA for the CDR3: TGCAGTGCTAGAGATTCGCTAGCGGGGCTCCAAGAGACCCAGTACTTC.